This T cell receptor beta chain was sequenced during a study of T cells in Graves' hyperthyroidism and ophthalmopathy. Study overall: Peripheral blood sampling occurred at initial diagnosis, before any treatment. Study observations and caveats: Most thyroid clonotypes that were expanded above 0.001 also turned up in blood.

V was pared by 6 bases and J by 3 bases, with 18 bases between. Germline V gene sequence: CDR1 MDHEN, CDR2 SYDVKM. This CDR3 comprises 15 residues. Comments on this clonotype: Antigen unknown.

Thyroid ultrasound and orbital computed tomography, with clinical symptoms and serum thyroxine and TRAb, informed diagnoses. Using RNA transcripts as the source, TCR beta CDR3 regions were amplified. HTBI primers were employed in a first-round RT-PCR of the TCR CDR3. A single record per CDR3 protein comes from TCRdb applying MiXCR to the multiplex PCR reads. The repertoire has under 400,000 distinct CDR3 sequences, 13% to 15% of them found once; the top ten carry about 21%. The source is a woman aged 55-70 years with Graves' ophthalmopathy. The V gene is TRBV28, the J gene TRBJ2-7, with a weak D call TRBD2 (6 bases). The specimen sequenced was blood. The CDR3 DNA is TGTGCCAGCAGAACGACAGAACTAGCTCTCTACGAGCAGTACTTC. As protein: CASRTTELALYEQYF. Using reference TRBV28 and TRBJ2-7 for the parts outside the CDR3, the full variable domain is DVKVTQSSRYLVKRTGEKVFLECVQDMDHENMFWYRQDPGLGLRLIYFSYDVKMKEKGDIPEGYSVSREKKERFSLILESASTNQTSMYLCASRTTELALYEQYFGPGTRLTVT.